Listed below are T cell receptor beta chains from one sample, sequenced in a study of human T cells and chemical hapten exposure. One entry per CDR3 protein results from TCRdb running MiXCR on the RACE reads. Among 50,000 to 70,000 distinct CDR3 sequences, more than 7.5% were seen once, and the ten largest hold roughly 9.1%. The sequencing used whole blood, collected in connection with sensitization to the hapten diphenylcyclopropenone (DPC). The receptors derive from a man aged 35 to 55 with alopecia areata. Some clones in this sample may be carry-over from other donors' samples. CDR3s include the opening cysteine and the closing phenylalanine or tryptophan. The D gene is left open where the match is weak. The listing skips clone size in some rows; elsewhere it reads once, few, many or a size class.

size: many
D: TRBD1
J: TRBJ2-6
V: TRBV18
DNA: TGTGCCAGCTCGCTGCGACAGGGTAGGACTGGGGCCAACGTCCTGACTTTC
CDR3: CASSLRQGRTGANVLTF

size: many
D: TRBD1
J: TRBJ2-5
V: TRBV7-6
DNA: TGTGCCAGCACGGGACAGATGATTCCGGGGGAGACCCAGTACTTC
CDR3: CASTGQMIPGETQYF

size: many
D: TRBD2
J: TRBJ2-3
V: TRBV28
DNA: TGTGCCAGCAGTTCGGGGGGACTAGCGGGAGACACAGATACGCAGTATTTT
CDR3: CASSSGGLAGDTDTQYF

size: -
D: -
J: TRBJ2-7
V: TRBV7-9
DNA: TGTGCCAGCAGCCAAGCCGGACTGTACGAGCAGTACTTC
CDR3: CASSQAGLYEQYF

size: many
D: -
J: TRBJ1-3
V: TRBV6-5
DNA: TGTGCCAGCAGTTACACCCGGGACACAGGAAACACCATATATTTT
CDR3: CASSYTRDTGNTIYF

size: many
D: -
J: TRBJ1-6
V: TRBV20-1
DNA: TGCAGTGCCGCAGGGACACCCCTCCACTTT
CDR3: CSAAGTPLHF

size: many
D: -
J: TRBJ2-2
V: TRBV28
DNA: TGTGCCAGCAGTTTTTATGGAGCGAACACCGGGGAGCTGTTTTTT
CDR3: CASSFYGANTGELFF

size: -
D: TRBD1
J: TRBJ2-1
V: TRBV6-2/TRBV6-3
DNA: TGTGCCAGCAGGCGGACAGGGAAGAATGAGCAGTTCTTC
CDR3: CASRRTGKNEQFF

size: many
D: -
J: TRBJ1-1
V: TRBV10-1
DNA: TGCGCCAGTTCCGACAGAGGAGGTGAAGCTTTCTTT
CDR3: CASSDRGGEAFF

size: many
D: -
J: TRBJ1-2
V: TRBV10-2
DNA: TGCGCCAGCAGTGAGGGGACATCTCCCCTCTTC
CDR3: CASSEGTSPLF

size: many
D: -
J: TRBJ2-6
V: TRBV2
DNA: TGTGCCAGCAGTCCCAGTGGCTCTGGGGCCAACGTCCTGACTTTC
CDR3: CASSPSGSGANVLTF

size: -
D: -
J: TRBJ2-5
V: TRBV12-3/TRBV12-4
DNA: TGTGCCAGCAGTTCCACAGGGTTGGAGACCCAGTACTTC
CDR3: CASSSTGLETQYF

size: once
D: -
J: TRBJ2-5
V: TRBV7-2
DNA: TGTGCCAGCAGCTCCTTTGGCCGACAAGAGACCCAGTACTTC
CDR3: CASSSFGRQETQYF

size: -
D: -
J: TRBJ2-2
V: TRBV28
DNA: TGTGCCAGCAGCCTCAGCGCCGGGGAGCTGTTTTTT
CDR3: CASSLSAGELFF

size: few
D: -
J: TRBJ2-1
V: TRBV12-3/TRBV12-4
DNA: TGTGCCAGCAGTTTACCCCCCCTAGGCAATAGGCAGTTCTTC
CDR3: CASSLPPLGNRQFF

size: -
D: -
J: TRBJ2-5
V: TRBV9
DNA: TGTGCCAGCAGCGTAGGCCCAGGCCAAGAGACCCAGTACTTC
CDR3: CASSVGPGQETQYF

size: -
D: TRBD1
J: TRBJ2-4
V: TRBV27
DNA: TGTGCCAGCAGTGTCGGACAGGGATTCATTCAGTACTTC
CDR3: CASSVGQGFIQYF

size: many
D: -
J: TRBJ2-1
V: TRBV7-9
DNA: TGTGCCAGCAGCTTAGAGGTTTCGGGAGAGCAGTTCTTC
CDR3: CASSLEVSGEQFF

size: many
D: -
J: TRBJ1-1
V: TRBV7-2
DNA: TGTGCCAGCCTACAAGGAGTCGGGGACACTGAAGCTTTCTTT
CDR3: CASLQGVGDTEAFF

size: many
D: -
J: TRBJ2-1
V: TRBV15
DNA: TGTGCCACCAGCAGAGATGCCTCCAATGAGCAGTTCTTC
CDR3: CATSRDASNEQFF

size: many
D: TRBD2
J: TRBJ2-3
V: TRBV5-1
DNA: TGCGCCAGCAGCTTGGAGGCTAGCGGGGGCACAGATACGCAGTATTTT
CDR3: CASSLEASGGTDTQYF

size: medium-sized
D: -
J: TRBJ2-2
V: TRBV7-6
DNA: TGTGCCAGCAGCTTAGCGAGGACTATGAGCACCGGGGAGCTGTTTTTT
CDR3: CASSLARTMSTGELFF

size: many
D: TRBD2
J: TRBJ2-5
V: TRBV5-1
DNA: TGCGCCAGCAGCTTGAACGGGAGGATGGAGACCCAGTACTTC
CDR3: CASSLNGRMETQYF

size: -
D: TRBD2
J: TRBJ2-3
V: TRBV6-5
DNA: TGTGCCAGCAGCCCGGGGGGAGCTAGCACAGATACGCAGTATTTT
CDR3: CASSPGGASTDTQYF

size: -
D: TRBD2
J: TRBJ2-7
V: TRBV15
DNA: TGTGCCACCAGCAGAGACACGGGGGGCTCCTACGAGCAGTACTTC
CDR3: CATSRDTGGSYEQYF

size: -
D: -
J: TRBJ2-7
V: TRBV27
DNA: TGTGCCAGCAGCGCAACCGGGACACCGACCTACGAGCAGTACTTC
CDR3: CASSATGTPTYEQYF

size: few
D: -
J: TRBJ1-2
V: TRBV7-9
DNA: TGTGCCAGCAGCCCGAACTTTCATGGCTACACCTTC
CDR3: CASSPNFHGYTF

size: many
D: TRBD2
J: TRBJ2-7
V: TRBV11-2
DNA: TGTGCCAGCACCCAAGGACTAGCGGGAGGATTCTACGAGCAGTACTTC
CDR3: CASTQGLAGGFYEQYF

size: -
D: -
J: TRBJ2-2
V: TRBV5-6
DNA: TGTGCCAGCAGCTCCATAGCCGGGGAGCTGTTTTTT
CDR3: CASSSIAGELFF

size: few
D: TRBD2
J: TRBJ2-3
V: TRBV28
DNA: TGTGCCAGCAGTTCGTTGCTAGCGGCTAGCACAGATACGCAGTATTTT
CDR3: CASSSLLAASTDTQYF

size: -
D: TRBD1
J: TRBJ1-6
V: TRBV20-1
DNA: TGCAGTGCTAGAGGTGGACAGGGGGGGCTTAATTCACCCCTCCACTTT
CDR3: CSARGGQGGLNSPLHF

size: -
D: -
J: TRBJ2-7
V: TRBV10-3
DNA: TGTGCCATCCGGCGGGACAGTAACTACGAGCAGTACTTC
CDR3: CAIRRDSNYEQYF

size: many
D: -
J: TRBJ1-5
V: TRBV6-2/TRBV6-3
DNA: TGTGCCAGCAACACCGGGTCGGAGCAGCCCCAGCATTTT
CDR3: CASNTGSEQPQHF

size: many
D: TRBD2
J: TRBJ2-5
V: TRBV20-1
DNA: TGCAGTTCCCGACTAGCAGGGTCGGCACAAGAGACCCAGTACTTC
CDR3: CSSRLAGSAQETQYF

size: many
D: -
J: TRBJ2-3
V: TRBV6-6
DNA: TGTGCCACAAGGCGAGGTACGCAGTATTTT
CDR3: CATRRGTQYF

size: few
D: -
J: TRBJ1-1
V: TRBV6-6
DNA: TGTGCCACCTCCGACGGGGTAGAAAGGGCTGAAGCTTTCTTT
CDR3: CATSDGVERAEAFF

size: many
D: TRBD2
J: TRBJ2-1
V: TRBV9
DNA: TGTGCCAGCAGCCTTGGGACTAGCGGTATTGATGAGCAGTTCTTC
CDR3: CASSLGTSGIDEQFF

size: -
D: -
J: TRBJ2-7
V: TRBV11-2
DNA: TGTGTCAGCAGCTTCAACAGGGCCTACGAGCAGTACTTC
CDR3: CVSSFNRAYEQYF

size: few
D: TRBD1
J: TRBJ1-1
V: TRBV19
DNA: TGTGCCAGTAGTACGGGAGGGGGCTTGAAGACTGAAGCTTTCTTT
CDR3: CASSTGGGLKTEAFF

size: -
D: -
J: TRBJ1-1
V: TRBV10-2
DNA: TGCGCCAGCCCCAAGTGGGGCGCCGGATACACTGAAGCTTTCTTT
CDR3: CASPKWGAGYTEAFF

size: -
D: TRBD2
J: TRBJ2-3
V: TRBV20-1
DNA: TGCAGTGCTAAGGCTAGCGGGCTTGCAGATACGCAGTATTTT
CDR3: CSAKASGLADTQYF

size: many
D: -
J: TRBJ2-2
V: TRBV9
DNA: TGTGCCAGCAGTATGAACACCGGGGAGCTGTTTTTT
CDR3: CASSMNTGELFF

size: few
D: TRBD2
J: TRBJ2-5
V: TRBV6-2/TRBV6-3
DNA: TGTGCCAGCAGTTACGCAGGACTAGCGGGAGGGAGCTGGCGGGACCAAGAGACCCAGTACTTC
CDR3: CASSYAGLAGGSWRDQETQYF

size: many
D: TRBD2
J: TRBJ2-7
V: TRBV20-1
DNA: TGCAGTGCTACTTACGGGAGGGCCAACCGCGAGCAGTACTTC
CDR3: CSATYGRANREQYF

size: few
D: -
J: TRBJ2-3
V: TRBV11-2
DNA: TGTGCCAGCAGAGGTTCTTTGAAGCGAACAGATACGCAGTATTTT
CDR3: CASRGSLKRTDTQYF

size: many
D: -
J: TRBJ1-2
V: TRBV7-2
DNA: TGTGCCAGCAGCCCCTACCTATCAGAAAATGGCTACACCTTC
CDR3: CASSPYLSENGYTF

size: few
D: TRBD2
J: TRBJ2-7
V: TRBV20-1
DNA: TGCAGTGTTCGGACTAGCGGGGTCTACGAGCAGTACTTC
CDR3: CSVRTSGVYEQYF

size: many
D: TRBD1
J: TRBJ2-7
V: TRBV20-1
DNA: TGCAGTGCTGCCGGGACAGGGTACGGGCAGTACTTC
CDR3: CSAAGTGYGQYF

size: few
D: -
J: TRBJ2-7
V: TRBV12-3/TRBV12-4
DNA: TGTGCCAGCAGTGTGGTTAGAGGCGAGCAGTACTTC
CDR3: CASSVVRGEQYF

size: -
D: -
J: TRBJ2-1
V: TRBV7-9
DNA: TGTGCCAGCAGCTTAGAAGCCTACAATGAGCAGTTCTTC
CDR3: CASSLEAYNEQFF

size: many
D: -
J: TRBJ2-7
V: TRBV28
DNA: TGTGCCAGCAGTTTATGGGGCAGAGAGCAGTCCTTC
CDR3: CASSLWGREQSF

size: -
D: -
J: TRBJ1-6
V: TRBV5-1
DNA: TGCGCCAGCAGCTGGGCCCCGGATGCAAATTCACCCCTCCACTTT
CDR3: CASSWAPDANSPLHF

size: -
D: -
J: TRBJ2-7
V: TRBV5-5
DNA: TGTGCCAGCAGCTACCAGGGTTACGAGCAGTACTTC
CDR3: CASSYQGYEQYF

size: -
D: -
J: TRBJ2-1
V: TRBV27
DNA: TGTGCCAGCGCCAGTCCAGCAGGTTACAATGAGCAGTTCTTC
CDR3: CASASPAGYNEQFF